The next 11 T cell receptor beta chains were all read from a single sample in a study of regulatory T cells in long-lasting Graves disease. Relying on iRepertoire HTBI primers and Arm-PCR of CDR3 regions, the team built TCR beta libraries. TCRdb reanalysed the multiplex PCR reads using MiXCR and keeps one entry per CDR3 protein. The sample records about 240,000 distinct CDR3 sequences, roughly a fifth being singletons. The time point is: newly diagnosed GD, antithyroid drugs for less than 3 months. Extracted PBMC RNA gave rise to the TCR library. Source: peripheral blood mononuclear cells (PBMCs), taken at new diagnosis, from a patient treated with antithyroid drugs. The receptors stem from a female donor with Graves disease.

This clonotype was detected ten times or more. This chain connects TRBV2 to TRBJ2-2; D possibly corresponds to TRBD1 (6 bases). Trimming took off 3 bases at V and 0 bases at J, with 11 bases between the two ends. Germline V CDR1 and CDR2: SNHLY, FYNNEI. The CDR3 extends over 16 amino acids. CDR3 protein: CASSEVGTTNTGELFF. DNA for the CDR3: TGTGCCAGCAGTGAGGTGGGGACAACGAACACCGGGGAGCTGTTTTTT.

This clonotype was seen repeatedly, ten times or more. The V gene is TRBV28, the J gene TRBJ2-7; D unclear. The CDR3 has 14 amino acids. Germline CDR1 is MDHEN and CDR2 is SYDVKM. V was trimmed by 1 base and J by 0 bases, leaving 7 bases between them. The CDR3 here is CASSLLRSSYEQYF. The CDR3 nucleotides are TGTGCCAGCAGTTTATTACGCAGCTCCTACGAGCAGTACTTC.

This clonotype was detected ten times or more. The chain combines TRBV5-6 with TRBJ1-6; D gene uncertain. The V end was cut by 2 bases, the J end by 10 bases, with 16 bases between. The CDR3 is 15 residues long. Per the germline V gene, CDR1 is SGHDT and CDR2 is YYEEEE. CDR3 in amino acids: CASSFGRGFGSPLHF. The CDR3 DNA follows: TGTGCCAGCAGCTTCGGTCGGGGTTTTGGCTCACCCCTCCACTTT.

This clonotype was found many times. J is TRBJ2-5 and V is TRBV28, with 9 bases fitting TRBD1. Trimming at V came to 4 bases and at J to 6 bases, leaving 3 bases not matched to a gene. The CDR3 runs to 13 residues. Germline lookup yields CDR1 MDHEN and CDR2 SYDVKM. The CDR3 nucleotides read TGTGCCAGCAGTTGGACAGGGGTAAAGACCCAGTACTTC. As protein: CASSWTGVKTQYF.

V and J are TRBV12-3 or TRBV12-4 and TRBJ1-5; 8 nucleotides match TRBD1. This CDR3 contains 16 residues. V lost 9 bases, J lost 4 bases, and 14 bases stayed unmatched. CDR3 in amino acids: CARWLDRGQDNQPQHF. The CDR3 coding sequence is TGTGCCAGGTGGTTAGACAGGGGACAGGATAATCAGCCCCAGCATTTT.

There are many counts of this clonotype. The V and J genes are TRBV5-1 and TRBJ1-5, with 9 bases fitting TRBD1. In germline, CDR1 is SGHRS, CDR2 YFSETQ. The ends lost 4 bases at V and 5 bases at J; junction bases unmatched: 10. The CDR3 contains 16 residues. The CDR3 DNA is TGCGCCAGCAGCCCGGGGACAGGGTGGATGGATCAGCCCCAGCATTTT. Translated: CASSPGTGWMDQPQHF.

This clonotype showed up just a few times. This CDR3 is missing its conserved last phenylalanine or tryptophan, likely due to a read error. V gene TRBV6-1 combines with J gene TRBJ1-1, with TRBD1 as a possible D gene (6 bases). CDR1 MNHNS and CDR2 SASEGT come from the germline V gene. The CDR3 is 14 amino acids. V was clipped by 5 bases and J by 0 bases, with 10 bases between them. In DNA form, the CDR3 reads TGTGCCAGCAGTAATCGACAGGTGAACACTGAAGCTTTCTCT. It specifies CASSNRQVNTEAFS.

The chain recombines TRBV4-3 with TRBJ2-5, with 8 bases matching TRBD1. CDR3 length equals 15 residues. CDR1 is LGHNA, CDR2 YSLEER, per germline. V trimming: 4 bases; J trimming: 1 base; junction bases outside the gene matches: 5. The CDR3 bases are TGCGCCAGCAGCCTACAGGGGGTGCCCCAAGAGACCCAGTACTTC. Protein: CASSLQGVPQETQYF.

As to this clonotype: One base separates it from a far larger clone, so it is likely a read error. The V gene is TRBV2, the J gene TRBJ2-1, with D possibly matching TRBD2 (5 bases). Near its end, the DNA agrees better with TRBJ2-3, so the J call may be wrong. Per the germline V gene, CDR1 is SNHLY and CDR2 is FYNNEI. The CDR3 covers 16 residues. CDR3 nucleotide sequence: TGTGCCAGCACTCAGACCGGGAATCCGACGCGAGATACGCAGTATTTT. Translation: CASTQTGNPTRDTQYF.

With regard to this clonotype: With a much larger clone just one base away, this may be a read error. The CDR3 sequence is CASSPQTGVDEQYF. The CDR3, as DNA: TGTGCCAGCAGCCCTCAGACAGGGGTGGACGAGCAGTACTTC. This rearrangement joins TRBV7-2 to TRBJ2-7; 8 bases are shared with TRBD1. The ends lost 5 bases at V and 5 bases at J; junction bases unmatched: 8. Germline CDR1 and CDR2: SGHTA and FQGNSA. The CDR3 runs 14 residues. The full variable domain, with the rest looked up from reference TRBV7-2 and TRBJ2-7, is GAGVSQSPSNKVTEKGKDVELRCDPISGHTALYWYRQSLGQGLEFLIYFQGNSAPDKSGLPSDRFSAERTGGSVSTLTIQRTQQEDSAVYLCASSPQTGVDEQYFGPGTRLTVT.

This clonotype was seen repeatedly, ten times or more. V gene TRBV7-2 combines with J gene TRBJ1-2; possible D gene TRBD1, 5 bases. The V end lost 5 bases, the J end lost 0 bases, and 10 bases lay between the germline ends. The length of the CDR3 is 14 residues. Germline V gives CDR1 SGHTA, CDR2 FQGNSA. This CDR3 reads CASSTQTANYGYTF. The CDR3 nucleotides read TGTGCCAGCAGCACTCAGACAGCTAACTATGGCTACACCTTC.